These 18 T cell receptor beta chains originate from one sample sequenced in a study of cytomegalovirus exposure and HLA in healthy donors. Repertoires were generated with immunoSEQ multiplex PCR, while TCRdb's copy carries only in-frame clones and drops some. The repertoire consists of about 200,000 clones, with about 90% occurring once and the leading ten covering over 2.5%. Source material: PBMCs. The origin of the receptors is a woman aged 18-29 years in good health and CMV-seronegative.

The V gene is TRBV5-1, the J gene TRBJ1-2, with 7 bases that match TRBD1. Per germline, CDR1 SGHRS and CDR2 YFSETQ. The CDR3 extends over 14 amino acids. The ends lost 6 bases at V and 4 bases at J; junction bases unmatched: 9. The CDR3 nucleotides are TGCGCCAGCACAATCTCACAGGGGAGCTATGGCTACACCTTC. It translates to CASTISQGSYGYTF. The full variable domain, in which reference TRBV5-1 and TRBJ1-2 provide the parts outside the CDR3, is KAGVTQTPRYLIKTRGQQVTLSCSPISGHRSVSWYQQTPGQGLQFLFEYFSETQRNKGNFPGRFSGRQFSNSRSEMNVSTLELGDSALYLCASTISQGSYGYTFGSGTRLTVV.

The chain combines TRBV6-1 with TRBJ2-6, with D unresolved. CDR1 and CDR2 (germline): MNHNS, SASEGT. This CDR3 is built from 14 residues. The V end lost 6 bases, the J end lost 4 bases, and 10 bases lay between the germline ends. The CDR3 nucleotides read TGTGCCAGCAGGACATCCGGAGGGGCCAACGTCCTGACTTTC. Translating gives CASRTSGGANVLTF.

This clone was detected only a few times. This chain uses TRBV20-1 with TRBJ1-2, with D possibly TRBD1 on 5 matching bases. The germline V gene has CDR1 DFQATT and CDR2 SNEGSKA (reference sequence). This CDR3 has 11 residues. The germline V and J ends were trimmed by 0 bases and 12 bases, with 11 bases remaining between them. CDR3: CSARDRAKNTF. The CDR3 DNA sequence: TGCAGTGCTAGAGACAGGGCAAAAAACACCTTC.

This sequence joins TRBV4-2 and TRBJ2-7; 8 nucleotides agree with TRBD2. This CDR3 comprises 19 residues. Unmatched junction bases numbered 13, after V lost 0 bases and J lost 0 bases. Germline V gene data show CDR1 as LGHNA and CDR2 as YNFKEQ. The CDR3 spells CASSQDPRVERGNSYEQYF. The CDR3 bases are TGTGCCAGCAGCCAAGACCCCCGCGTCGAGCGGGGGAACTCCTACGAGCAGTACTTC.

The chain is built from TRBV15 and TRBJ1-2; TRBD1 matches at 11 bases. Per the germline V gene, CDR1 is LNHNV and CDR2 is YYDKDF (reference sequence). J was trimmed by 4 bases and V by 5 bases; bases with no gene match: 12. The CDR3 extends over 17 amino acids. CDR3 loop: CATSVAGTGGVAYGYTF. The CDR3 coding sequence is TGTGCCACCAGCGTCGCCGGGACAGGGGGGGTGGCCTATGGCTACACCTTC.

This rearrangement joins TRBV27 to TRBJ1-1; 9 nucleotides line up with TRBD1. CDR1 is MNHEY and CDR2 is SMNVEV in the germline V gene (reference sequence). V lost 1 base to trimming and J lost 3 bases; unmatched junction nucleotides: 9. There are 17 residues in the CDR3. CDR3 coding DNA: TGTGCCAGCAGTTTATTGGGGGGGGGACAGGGAGACACTGAAGCTTTCTTT. Its translation is CASSLLGGGQGDTEAFF.

The chain is built from TRBV28 and TRBJ2-5, with 8 bases that match TRBD2. There are 16 residues in the CDR3. Germline lookup yields CDR1 MDHEN and CDR2 SYDVKM. Unmatched junction bases numbered 13, after V lost 6 bases and J lost 4 bases. The CDR3 DNA is TGTGCCAGCAGCCCCCTTTCTAGCGGGTTGAGAGAGACCCAGTACTTC. Translating gives CASSPLSSGLRETQYF. The entire variable domain, with the rest obtained from reference TRBV28 and TRBJ2-5, is as follows: DVKVTQSSRYLVKRTGEKVFLECVQDMDHENMFWYRQDPGLGLRLIYFSYDVKMKEKGDIPEGYSVSREKKERFSLILESASTNQTSMYLCASSPLSSGLRETQYFGPGTRLLVL.

The gene calls are TRBV29-1 and TRBJ2-3, with a tentative D call TRBD2 (6 bases). CDR1 and CDR2 from the germline V gene are SQVTM and ANQGSEA. V was clipped by 6 bases and J by 2 bases, with 18 bases between them. The CDR3 is 15 amino acids. The CDR3 loop is CSVPPGLTITDTQYF. The CDR3 DNA sequence: TGCAGCGTCCCACCAGGACTAACAATCACAGATACGCAGTATTTT.

The V gene is TRBV4-3, the J gene TRBJ2-2, with TRBD2 identical over 10 bases. The length of the CDR3 is 16 residues. Germline V gene data show CDR1 as LGHNA and CDR2 as YSLEER. The V and J ends lost 1 base and 2 bases, in that order; junction bases with no gene match: 1. The CDR3 nucleotides are TGCGCCAGCAGCCAAGGGACTAGCGGAAACACCGGGGAGCTGTTTTTT. This gives the protein CASSQGTSGNTGELFF.

This sequence joins TRBV19 and TRBJ2-1; perhaps TRBD1 as D (5 bases). CDR3 length equals 18 residues. CDR1 is LNHDA, CDR2 SQIVND, per germline (reference sequence). V lost 4 bases and J lost 0, with 19 bases in between. The CDR3 spells CASSTLPKGRGSYNEQFF. CDR3 DNA sequence: TGTGCCAGTAGTACATTGCCCAAGGGAAGGGGCTCCTACAATGAGCAGTTCTTC.

This chain uses TRBV19 with TRBJ2-1; TRBD2 might be the D (6 bases). Trimming removed 5 bases at V and 0 bases at J, with 14 bases between. CDR3 length: 16 residues. From germline, CDR1 is LNHDA and CDR2 SQIVND (reference sequence). The chain's CDR3 is CASSHLAVRSYNEQFF. The CDR3 DNA follows: TGTGCCAGTAGTCACTTAGCGGTCCGCTCCTACAATGAGCAGTTCTTC.

The chain couples TRBV5-1 to TRBJ2-3; 11 bases line up with TRBD2. V gave up 0 bases and J gave up 8 bases; unmatched junction bases: 8. This CDR3 has 16 amino acids. Germline V gene data show CDR1 as SGHRS and CDR2 as YFSETQ. The CDR3 coding sequence is TGCGCCAGCAGCTTGGAACTAGCGGGAGTGGGTGGTACGCAGTATTTT. This sequence encodes CASSLELAGVGGTQYF.

The chain uses TRBV10-3 and TRBJ2-7, with TRBD1 identical over 10 bases. Germline V gene lookup returns CDR1 ENHRY and CDR2 SYGVKD. The CDR3 runs 16 residues. Trimming took 5 bases from V and 10 from J; bases not matched to a gene: 17. CDR3 sequence: CAISTTTGGGIRGQYF. DNA for the CDR3: TGTGCCATCAGTACAACGACAGGGGGCGGAATACGTGGACAGTACTTC.

As regards this clone: The sample contains more than one DNA sequence encoding this CDR3. The genes are TRBV7-9 and TRBJ2-1, with TRBD2 matching over 11 bases. Germline-derived CDR1 and CDR2 are SEHNR and FQNEAQ (reference sequence). The CDR3 is 16 amino acids. Unmatched junction bases numbered 6, after V lost 4 bases and J lost 4 bases. As DNA, the CDR3 is TGTGCCAGCAGCTCCGGGACTAGCGGTACATACAATGAGCAGTTCTTC. Residues: CASSSGTSGTYNEQFF. The full variable domain, its missing parts supplied by reference TRBV7-9 and TRBJ2-1, is DTGVSQNPRHKITKRGQNVTFRCDPISEHNRLYWYRQTLGQGPEFLTYFQNEAQLEKSRLLSDRFSAERPKGSFSTLEIQRTEQGDSAMYLCASSSGTSGTYNEQFFGPGTRLTVL.

CDR3 residues: CASSLSVTVAKNIQYF. Written as DNA, the CDR3 is TGTGCCAGCAGCTTATCAGTTACCGTAGCCAAAAACATTCAGTACTTC. This chain connects TRBV7-2 to TRBJ2-4, with D hard to call. V gave up 2 bases and J gave up 0 bases, with 11 bases separating them. CDR1 and CDR2 (germline): SGHTA, FQGNSA. CDR3 length: 16 residues. Complete variable domain (other parts from reference TRBV7-2 and TRBJ2-4): GAGVSQSPSNKVTEKGKDVELRCDPISGHTALYWYRQSLGQGLEFLIYFQGNSAPDKSGLPSDRFSAERTGGSVSTLTIQRTQQEDSAVYLCASSLSVTVAKNIQYFGAGTRLSVL.

The J gene is TRBJ2-2, the V gene TRBV15, with 10 nucleotides matching TRBD1. Germline values: CDR1 LNHNV, CDR2 YYDKDF (reference sequence). The ends lost 8 bases at V and 2 bases at J; junction bases unmatched: 5. The CDR3 length is 15 residues. In DNA, the CDR3 is TGTGCCACCGCAGAGACAGGGGGCAACACCGGGGAGCTGTTTTTT. Its protein product is CATAETGGNTGELFF. The whole variable domain, filled in from reference TRBV15 and TRBJ2-2, reads DAMVIQNPRYQVTQFGKPVTLSCSQTLNHNVMYWYQQKSSQAPKLLFHYYDKDFNNEADTPDNFQSRRPNTSFCFLDIRSPGLGDTAMYLCATAETGGNTGELFFGEGSRLTVL.

This chain joins TRBV28 and TRBJ1-2; D possibly corresponds to TRBD1 (5 bases). This CDR3 contains 15 residues. Germline lookup yields CDR1 MDHEN and CDR2 SYDVKM. The germline V and J ends were trimmed by 4 bases and 2 bases, with 14 bases remaining between them. The CDR3 loop reads CASSSFTTENYGYTF. The DNA of the CDR3 is TGTGCCAGCAGTTCATTTACGACAGAGAACTATGGCTACACCTTC.

The rearrangement uses TRBV11-2 and TRBJ2-1, with 10 bases identical to TRBD2. The J segment lost 6 bases and the V segment lost 5 bases, leaving 10 bases of the junction unmatched. Germline CDR1 and CDR2: SGHAT and FQNNGV. The CDR3 is 16 amino acids. This CDR3 is CASSPPGLAVINEQFF. As DNA, the CDR3 is TGTGCCAGCAGCCCCCCCGGACTAGCGGTGATCAATGAGCAGTTCTTC. Variable domain in full (rest from reference TRBV11-2 and TRBJ2-1): EAGVAQSPRYKIIEKRQSVAFWCNPISGHATLYWYQQILGQGPKLLIQFQNNGVVDDSQLPKDRFSAERLKGVDSTLKIQPAKLEDSAVYLCASSPPGLAVINEQFFGPGTRLTVL.